The sequence of this TCR beta chain was determined in a study of shared clonotypes between healthy human individuals. Each replicate PCR on the sorted subsets used 200 to 250 ng DNA (around 30,000 T cell genomes). Generated by immunoSEQ multiplex PCR, the TCRdb table keeps only in-frame clones and is missing some. The sample has about 530,000 clones; 90% to 97% are singletons. The germline gives CDR1 SGHRS, CDR2 YFSETQ. This CDR3 is built from 19 residues. The trim removed 0 bases at V and 7 bases at J, leaving 17 bases unmatched. The gene calls are TRBV5-1 and TRBJ2-7; 12 bases line up with TRBD2. The sample comprised naive CD4+ T cells sorted from blood. Subset defined: CD45RA+ positively selected. The clonotype comes from a woman in her 30s in good health. The CDR3 coding sequence is TGCGCCAGCAGCTTGGGTCGGACTAGCGGGACTTTTAATGGCTGGGAGCAGTACTTC. Encoded protein: CASSLGRTSGTFNGWEQYF.